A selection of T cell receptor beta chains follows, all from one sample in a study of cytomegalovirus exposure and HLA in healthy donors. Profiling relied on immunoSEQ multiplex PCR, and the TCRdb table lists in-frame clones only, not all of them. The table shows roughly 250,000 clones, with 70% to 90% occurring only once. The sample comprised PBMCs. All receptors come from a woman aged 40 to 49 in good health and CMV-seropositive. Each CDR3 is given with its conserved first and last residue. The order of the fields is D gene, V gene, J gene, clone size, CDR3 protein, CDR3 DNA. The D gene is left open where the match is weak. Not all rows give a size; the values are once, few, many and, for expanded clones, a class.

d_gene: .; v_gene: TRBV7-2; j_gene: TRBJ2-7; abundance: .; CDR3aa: CASSLESSSPLGQYF; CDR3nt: TGTGCCAGCAGCTTAGAGAGTAGCAGCCCACTTGGGCAGTACTTC
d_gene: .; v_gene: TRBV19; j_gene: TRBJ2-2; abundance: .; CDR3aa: CASGGDRVVAGELFF; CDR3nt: TGTGCCAGCGGGGGAGACAGGGTTGTCGCCGGGGAGCTGTTTTTT
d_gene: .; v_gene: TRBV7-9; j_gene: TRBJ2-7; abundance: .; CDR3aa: CSSSPQYNEQYF; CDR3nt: TGTTCCAGCAGCCCCCAATACAACGAGCAGTACTTC
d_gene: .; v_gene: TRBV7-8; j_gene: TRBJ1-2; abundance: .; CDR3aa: CASSLTSQEVYGYTF; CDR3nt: TGTGCCAGCAGCTTAACCTCCCAGGAAGTCTATGGCTACACCTTC
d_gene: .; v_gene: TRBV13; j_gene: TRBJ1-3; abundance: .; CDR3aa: CASSRTDSGNTIYF; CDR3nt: TGTGCCAGCAGCCGGACAGACTCTGGAAACACCATATATTTT
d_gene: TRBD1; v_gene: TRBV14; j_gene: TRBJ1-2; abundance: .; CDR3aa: CASSPYGDSFYGYTF; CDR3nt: TGTGCCAGCAGCCCCTATGGGGACAGCTTCTATGGCTACACCTTC
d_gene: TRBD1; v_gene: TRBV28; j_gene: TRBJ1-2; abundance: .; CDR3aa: CASSYRDRSGYTF; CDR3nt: TGTGCCAGCAGTTACCGGGACAGATCTGGCTACACCTTC
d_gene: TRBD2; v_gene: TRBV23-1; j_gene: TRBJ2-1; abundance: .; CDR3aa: CASSPTPPGLAGGPTYNEQFF; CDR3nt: TGCGCCAGCAGTCCCACCCCACCGGGACTAGCGGGAGGCCCTACCTACAATGAGCAGTTCTTC
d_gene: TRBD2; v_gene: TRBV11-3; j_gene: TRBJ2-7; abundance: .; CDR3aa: CASSVTSGSTDEQYF; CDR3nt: TGTGCCAGCAGCGTTACTAGCGGGAGTACCGACGAGCAGTACTTC
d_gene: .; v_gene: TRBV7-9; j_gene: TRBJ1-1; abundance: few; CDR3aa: CASNGGMVEAFF; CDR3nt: TGTGCCAGCAACGGGGGGATGGTTGAAGCTTTCTTT